This record looks at one TCR beta chain sequence and its context. Its antigen is unidentified. The CDR3 runs to 15 residues. The V gene lost 3 bases and the J gene lost 7 bases, with 17 bases spanning the gap. In germline, CDR1 is SGHDT, CDR2 YYEEEE. The data stem from a study of T cell responses to AZD1222 COVID-19 vaccine. General study findings and limits: Two doses of AZD1222 preceded a rise in Spike-specific TCR breadth and depth. Repertoires were obtained only post-peak T cell response. Clonal diversity was possibly underestimated, and white British individuals and females predominated among donors. Only a handful of AZD1222 recipients, more than 5 in all, had baseline seropositivity.

Sequencing used immunoSEQ multiplex PCR; TCRdb keeps in-frame clones, though not all of them. The sample records fewer than 200,000 clones, roughly 92% being singletons. Specimen: peripheral blood, collected on day 0 of AZD1222 vaccination. The genes are TRBV5-6 and TRBJ1-5; tentatively, D is TRBD1 (5 bases). The receptor comes from an adult in good health. DNA for the CDR3: TGTGCCAGCAGCTCGGGGGTTGCCAGAGGACAGCCCCAGCATTTT. Protein sequence: CASSSGVARGQPQHF. Based on the CDR3 plus reference TRBV5-6 and TRBJ1-5, the full variable domain is DAGVTQSPTHLIKTRGQQVTLRCSPKSGHDTVSWYQQALGQGPQFIFQYYEEEERQRGNFPDRFSGHQFPNYSSELNVNALLLGDSALYLCASSSGVARGQPQHFGDGTRLSIL.